Shown below are 32 T cell receptor beta chains from a single sample sequenced in a study of response to subunit inactivated influenza vaccine. TCRdb redid the calling of the RT-PCR reads with MiXCR, one entry per CDR3 protein. Of 600,000 to 850,000 distinct CDR3 sequences listed, approximately 14% are singletons. The specimen comprised PBMCs from blood, sampled approximately 15 days before vaccination. All receptors come from a man aged 45 to 65 who received an inactivated influenza vaccine.

The chain joins TRBV20-1 to TRBJ2-4, with 9 positions matching TRBD2. Germline V gene lookup returns CDR1 DFQATT and CDR2 SNEGSKA (reference sequence). This CDR3 is built from 16 residues. V was clipped by 3 bases and J by 4 bases; unmatched bases: 10. This chain's CDR3 is CSARSPGTSFKNIQYF. In DNA, the CDR3 is TGCAGTGCTAGGTCACCCGGGACTAGCTTTAAAAACATTCAGTACTTC.

The table lists this clonotype with a few counts. This sequence joins TRBV6-2 or TRBV6-3 and TRBJ2-7; the D gene is possibly TRBD1 (6 bases). V was clipped by 0 bases and J by 5 bases, with 11 bases between them. Per germline, CDR1 MNHEY and CDR2 SVGEGT. The CDR3 loop spans 14 amino acids. The CDR3 spells CASSYSQGRDEQYF. The CDR3 DNA sequence: TGTGCCAGCAGTTACTCACAGGGACGGGACGAGCAGTACTTC.

The chain has TRBV5-1 and TRBJ2-7; D may be TRBD2 (6 bases). The V gene lost 0 bases and the J gene lost 9 bases, with 16 bases spanning the gap. There are 14 residues in the CDR3. Germline CDR1 and CDR2: SGHRS and YFSETQ. CDR3 loop: CASSLAPGARGQYF. The CDR3, as DNA: TGCGCCAGCAGCTTGGCCCCGGGAGCGAGGGGGCAGTACTTC. Based on the CDR3 plus reference TRBV5-1 and TRBJ2-7, the full variable domain is KAGVTQTPRYLIKTRGQQVTLSCSPISGHRSVSWYQQTPGQGLQFLFEYFSETQRNKGNFPGRFSGRQFSNSRSEMNVSTLELGDSALYLCASSLAPGARGQYFGPGTRLTVT.

The chain employs TRBV11-2 and TRBJ2-1, with TRBD2 identical over 8 bases. V trimming: 5 bases; J trimming: 7 bases; junction bases outside the gene matches: 7. The CDR3 extends over 14 amino acids. The V gene's germline CDR1 is SGHAT and CDR2 FQNNGV. CDR3 coding DNA: TGTGCCAGCAGCCCAACGGGGGGGCGAAATGAGCAGTTCTTC. This translates into CASSPTGGRNEQFF.

The chain links TRBV20-1 to TRBJ2-7; D uncertain. The CDR3 loop spans 12 amino acids. Germline lookup yields CDR1 DFQATT and CDR2 SNEGSKA (reference sequence). V lost 6 bases and J lost 5, with 14 bases in between. The CDR3 loop reads CSARQQYNEQYF. CDR3 coding DNA: TGCAGTGCCAGGCAACAGTACAACGAGCAGTACTTC.

The chain links TRBV5-1 to TRBJ1-2; 7 bases are a match to TRBD1. Germline lookup yields CDR1 SGHRS and CDR2 YFSETQ. CDR3 length equals 17 residues. After removal of 2 bases from V and 4 bases from J, the junction contained 14 bases not matched to a gene. The CDR3 reads CASSFKQGEHYFYGYTF. In nucleotides, the CDR3 is TGCGCCAGCAGCTTTAAGCAGGGGGAACATTACTTCTATGGCTACACCTTC.

This clonotype was counted many times. The V gene is TRBV4-3, the J gene TRBJ1-2; 7 positions match TRBD1. Germline CDR1 LGHNA, CDR2 YSLEER. V shed 0 bases and J 9 bases; nucleotides not matched to a gene: 10. CDR3 length equals 15 residues. CDR3 sequence reads: CASSQDRTGFRSYTF. The CDR3 nucleotides read TGCGCCAGCAGCCAAGATAGGACAGGTTTTCGGAGCTACACCTTC.

This chain connects TRBV12-3 or TRBV12-4 to TRBJ1-1, with 8 bases lining up with TRBD1. The J segment lost 4 bases and the V segment lost 1 base, leaving 5 bases of the junction unmatched. The CDR3 covers 15 residues. The CDR3 DNA sequence: TGTGCCAGCAGTTTAGGCGGCAGGGGGCTCACTGAAGCTTTCTTT. Translation gives CASSLGGRGLTEAFF.

The sample holds many counts of this clonotype. The rearrangement uses TRBV5-1 and TRBJ2-1, with D unclear. This CDR3 has 14 residues. The germline V gene encodes CDR1 SGHRS and CDR2 YFSETQ. V lost 1 base and J lost 2, with 7 bases in between. The CDR3 DNA reads as TGCGCCAGCAGCTTGACGGGCACCTACAATGAGCAGTTCTTC. Protein: CASSLTGTYNEQFF.

The chain uses TRBV3-1 and TRBJ2-2; no definite D call. This CDR3 region has 20 residues. Trimming took off 0 bases at V and 0 bases at J, with 20 bases between the two ends. Germline assignment: CDR1 LGHDT and CDR2 YNNKEL (reference sequence). CDR3 sequence reads: CASSQDTDIFPKSNTGELFF. For the CDR3, the DNA is TGTGCCAGCAGCCAAGATACAGACATCTTTCCCAAGTCGAACACCGGGGAGCTGTTTTTT.

The chain carries TRBV20-1 and TRBJ2-7; 8 bases match TRBD1. Germline V lookup: CDR1 DFQATT, CDR2 SNEGSKA (reference sequence). The CDR3 is 15 residues long. V lost 4 bases, J lost 4 bases, and 12 bases stayed unmatched. The CDR3 DNA reads TGCAGTGCTAACCCCCCAGGGGGCAATCGTTACGAGCAGTACTTC. Protein product: CSANPPGGNRYEQYF.

This clonotype was seen more than once but under ten times. The rearrangement joins TRBV4-3 to TRBJ1-1; D remains ambiguous. V lost 2 bases, J lost 1 base, and 5 bases lay in between. Germline V gives CDR1 LGHNA, CDR2 YSLEER. The CDR3 is 13 amino acids. In DNA form, the CDR3 reads TGCGCCAGCAGCCAATTCCCGAACACTGAAGCTTTCTTT. Translated: CASSQFPNTEAFF.

The CDR3 sequence: CASSSTRGVYEQYF. DNA for the CDR3: TGTGCCAGCAGTTCGACCCGAGGTGTCTACGAGCAGTACTTC. This sequence joins TRBV28 and TRBJ2-7; D unresolved. Trimming took 4 bases from V and 3 from J, leaving 13 bases between them. This CDR3 is built from 14 residues. Germline V gene lookup returns CDR1 MDHEN and CDR2 SYDVKM.

In this sample, this clonotype turned up many times. The CDR3 sequence: CASSSSVTGTGSMNTEAFF. For the CDR3, the DNA is TGTGCCAGCAGCTCATCAGTTACCGGGACAGGGTCTATGAACACTGAAGCTTTCTTT. V usage is TRBV11-1 and J usage is TRBJ1-1, with 9 bases fitting TRBD1. V lost 4 bases, J lost 0 bases, and 15 bases stayed unmatched. CDR1 SGHAT and CDR2 FQDESV come from the germline V gene (reference sequence). This CDR3 spans 19 amino acids.

The chain links TRBV9 to TRBJ2-1, with D unclear. CDR3 length: 15 amino acids. Per the germline V gene, CDR1 is SGDLS and CDR2 is YYNGEE. The germline V and J ends were trimmed by 0 bases and 4 bases, with 11 bases remaining between them. Written as DNA, the CDR3 is TGTGCCAGCAGCGTAGCGATGTTGGGGTACAATGAGCAGTTCTTC. Protein sequence: CASSVAMLGYNEQFF.

DNA for the CDR3: TGTGCCAGCAGCGACGGAGGGGGCGTGTTAGAGACCCAGTACTTC. Protein sequence: CASSDGGGVLETQYF. The chain joins TRBV9 to TRBJ2-5, with TRBD1 as a possible D gene (7 bases). This CDR3 has 15 amino acids. Germline-derived CDR1 and CDR2 are SGDLS and YYNGEE. The ends were cut back, 3 bases at V and 4 bases at J, with 16 bases in the middle.

This chain uses TRBV21-1 with TRBJ1-6. TRBV21-1 is a pseudogene. This CDR3 is built from 13 residues. CDR3 loop: CEPNSSYNSPLHF. In DNA, the CDR3 is TGCGAACCGAACAGCTCCTATAATTCACCCCTCCACTTT.

This clonotype was counted a few times. This chain connects TRBV7-8 to TRBJ2-2, with D perhaps matching TRBD1 or TRBD2 (5 bases each). The CDR3 runs to 12 residues. The germline CDR1 and CDR2 sequences are SGHVS and FQNEAQ. V lost 7 bases and J lost 13, with 16 bases in between. CDR3 DNA sequence: TGTGCCAGCATCTCGGGACCCGGAGGGCTGTTTTTT. This gives the protein CASISGPGGLFF.

The rearrangement joins TRBV7-2 to TRBJ2-1; perhaps TRBD1 as D (6 bases). Per the germline V gene, CDR1 is SGHTA and CDR2 is FQGNSA. V was trimmed by 6 bases and J by 1 base, leaving 13 bases between them. The CDR3 sequence is 15 residues long. CDR3 bases: TGTGCCAGCAGTACACTACAGGGTTCCTACAATGAGCAGTTCTTC. Encoded protein: CASSTLQGSYNEQFF.

This clonotype was seen only a few times. The chain carries TRBV12-5 and TRBJ2-2; D uncertain. Trimming shortened V by 6 bases and J by 8 bases, and 7 bases separated the two germline ends. Germline V gene lookup returns CDR1 LGHNT and CDR2 FRNRAP. This CDR3 spans 11 amino acids. The CDR3 loop is CASGTIGELFF. Written as DNA, the CDR3 is TGTGCTAGTGGCACCATAGGGGAGCTGTTTTTT.

As regards this clonotype: One junction end disagrees with the germline gene, perhaps due to a read error. The rearrangement joins TRBV12-3 or TRBV12-4 to TRBJ2-7; D may be TRBD2 (7 bases). The CDR3 totals 11 residues. This CDR3 is CASSFGGGRNF. The CDR3 coding sequence is TGTGCCAGCAGTTTTGGGGGGGGCAGGAACTTC.

This clonotype was counted only a few times. This chain uses TRBV2 with TRBJ1-2, with no clear D. Trimming stripped 2 bases from V and 4 bases from J, with 8 bases between. This CDR3 region has 13 residues. Per the germline V gene, CDR1 is SNHLY and CDR2 is FYNNEI. CDR3 in DNA: TGTGCCAGCAGTGAAATTCGGGGCTATGGCTACACCTTC. Amino acids: CASSEIRGYGYTF.

This clonotype was detected a few times. The chain links TRBV30 to TRBJ1-1, with D uncertain. This CDR3 comprises 13 residues. The germline V and J ends were trimmed by 5 bases and 0 bases, with 10 bases remaining between them. Germline values: CDR1 GTSNPN, CDR2 SVGIG (reference sequence). This CDR3 reads CAWEAVMNTEAFF. CDR3 nucleotide sequence: TGTGCCTGGGAAGCAGTTATGAACACTGAAGCTTTCTTT.

This clonotype was found a few times. V usage is TRBV13 and J usage is TRBJ2-1; TRBD2 might be the D (6 bases). Per germline, CDR1 PRHDT and CDR2 FYEKMQ (reference sequence). This CDR3 region has 13 residues. Trimming shortened V by 5 bases and J by 6 bases, and 11 bases separated the two germline ends. DNA for the CDR3: TGTGCCAGCAGCGGAACTAGCTCCAATGAGCAGTTCTTC. This gives the protein CASSGTSSNEQFF.

This chain uses TRBV7-9 with TRBJ2-3; D perhaps matches TRBD1 (6 bases). Per the germline V gene, CDR1 is SEHNR and CDR2 is FQNEAQ (reference sequence). Trimming stripped 5 bases from V and 6 bases from J, with 18 bases between. The CDR3 is made up of 15 amino acids. CDR3 nucleotide sequence: TGTGCCAGCAGCCCAATGGGGGCGGCAGGGGATACGCAGTATTTT. As protein: CASSPMGAAGDTQYF.

This chain joins TRBV6-2 or TRBV6-3 and TRBJ2-2; D might be TRBD1 (6 bases). Germline-derived CDR1 and CDR2 are MNHEY and SVGEGT. V was pared by 6 bases and J by 7 bases, with 12 bases between. This CDR3 contains 13 residues. This CDR3 is CASRATGIGELFF. CDR3 in DNA: TGTGCCAGCAGAGCTACAGGGATCGGGGAGCTGTTTTTT.

There are many counts of this clonotype. The rearrangement joins TRBV9 to TRBJ2-5; 7 bases match TRBD1. The CDR3 loop spans 15 amino acids. J gave up 1 base and V 4 bases, and 7 bases lay outside the gene matches. Germline V lookup: CDR1 SGDLS, CDR2 YYNGEE. The CDR3 sequence is CASSPQQGIQETQYF. CDR3 coding DNA: TGTGCCAGCAGCCCACAACAGGGGATCCAAGAGACCCAGTACTTC.

V and J are TRBV27 and TRBJ2-1; the match to TRBD2 covers 9 bases. After removal of 5 bases from V and 0 bases from J, the junction contained 11 bases not matched to a gene. CDR1 is MNHEY, CDR2 SMNVEV, per germline (reference sequence). The CDR3 loop spans 18 amino acids. CDR3 amino acids: CASSRKGTSSSSYNEQFF. Here the CDR3 DNA reads TGTGCCAGCAGTCGAAAAGGGACTAGCAGCAGCTCCTACAATGAGCAGTTCTTC.

The J gene is TRBJ2-3, the V gene TRBV11-2; the D is unclear. CDR3 size: 15 residues. Germline CDR1 SGHAT, CDR2 FQNNGV. Trimming pared 5 bases from V and 2 bases from J, leaving 14 bases between. This CDR3 reads CASSLRDGNTDTQYF. CDR3 coding DNA: TGTGCCAGCAGCCTAAGAGATGGGAACACAGATACGCAGTATTTT.

This clonotype occurred a few times. This chain links TRBV20-1 with TRBJ1-4; D possibly corresponds to TRBD1 (5 bases). Trimming stripped 0 bases from V and 4 bases from J, with 12 bases between. The CDR3 sequence is 15 residues long. Germline V CDR1 and CDR2: DFQATT, SNEGSKA (reference sequence). The CDR3 sequence: CSARDGGGNNEKLFF. The CDR3 bases are TGCAGTGCTAGAGATGGGGGAGGGAATAATGAAAAACTGTTTTTT.

Here the CDR3 DNA reads TGTGCCAGCAGCTCAACCTGGAGCTCCTACGAGCAGTACTTC. It encodes CASSSTWSSYEQYF. The V gene is TRBV6-2 or TRBV6-3, the J gene TRBJ2-7; no clear D. V shed 6 bases and J shed 0 bases, with 12 bases lying between them. CDR3 length equals 14 residues. Germline V lookup: CDR1 MNHEY, CDR2 SVGEGT.

This clonotype was counted between two and nine times. One end of the junction varies from germline; a read error may be responsible. The rearrangement uses TRBV20-1 and TRBJ2-7; no definite D call. The CDR3 is 14 amino acids. Germline V CDR1 and CDR2: DFQATT, SNEGSKA (reference sequence). The chain's CDR3 is CSARDQFNSYEQYF. In DNA form, the CDR3 reads TGCAGTGCTCGAGACCAATTTAATTCTTACGAGCAGTACTTC.